These 29 T cell receptor beta chains came from one sample sequenced in a study of T cells in Graves' hyperthyroidism and ophthalmopathy. RNA transcripts yielded amplified TCR beta CDR3 regions. When the TCR CDR3 underwent first-round RT-PCR, the HTBI primer set was used. TCRdb re-derived calls from the multiplex PCR reads in MiXCR, one entry per CDR3 protein. The sample has 400,000 to 600,000 distinct CDR3 sequences, around 20% seen once. Sample: blood. Source of these receptors: a young man with Graves' hyperthyroidism.

The chain joins TRBV6-2 or TRBV6-3 to TRBJ1-2; D remains ambiguous. The CDR3 covers 15 residues. Germline-derived CDR1 and CDR2 are MNHEY and SVGEGT. Trimming removed 4 bases at V and 0 bases at J, with 12 bases between. CDR3 sequence: CASSLSDNSNYGYTF. The CDR3 region has the DNA TGTGCCAGCAGTTTAAGCGACAACTCTAACTATGGCTACACCTTC.

At least ten counts were recorded for this clonotype. The chain uses TRBV20-1 and TRBJ1-5; a possible D gene is TRBD1 (5 bases). The CDR3 loop spans 17 amino acids. From germline, CDR1 is DFQATT and CDR2 SNEGSKA (reference sequence). The V and J ends lost 0 bases and 0 bases respectively, with 15 bases between them. The CDR3 DNA reads as TGCAGTGCTAGAGAAAATCAGGGTGGGTATAGCAATCAGCCCCAGCATTTT. Translated, it gives CSARENQGGYSNQPQHF.

The table lists this clonotype with a few counts. The rearrangement uses TRBV4-2 and TRBJ1-3; maybe TRBD1 (6 bases). The length of the CDR3 is 16 residues. V was shortened by 4 bases and J by 0 bases, with 13 bases between the two germline ends. The V gene's germline CDR1 is LGHNA and CDR2 YNFKEQ. This chain's CDR3 is CASSRIWTDSGNTIYF. DNA of the CDR3: TGTGCCAGCAGCCGGATATGGACAGACTCTGGAAACACCATATATTTT.

In this sample, this clonotype turned up many times. The rearrangement joins TRBV28 to TRBJ1-3; unclear D gene. The CDR3 is made up of 15 amino acids. V lost 8 bases and J 1 base, leaving 15 bases between the germline ends. The germline V gene encodes CDR1 MDHEN and CDR2 SYDVKM. The CDR3 loop is CASERPGWSGNTIYF. The DNA for the CDR3 is TGTGCCAGCGAACGACCCGGGTGGTCTGGAAACACCATATATTTT.

This chain joins TRBV30 and TRBJ1-1; possible D gene TRBD1, 6 bases. CDR1 GTSNPN and CDR2 SVGIG come from the germline V gene (reference sequence). V was cut by 2 bases and J by 0 bases, with 10 bases left in between. There are 14 residues in the CDR3. The DNA of the CDR3 is TGTGCCTGGAGTCCGACAGGCCTGAACACTGAAGCTTTCTTT. As protein: CAWSPTGLNTEAFF. The variable domain in full, completed from reference TRBV30 and TRBJ1-1, reads SQTIHQWPATLVQPVGSPLSLECTVEGTSNPNLYWYRQAAGRGLQLLFYSVGIGQISSEVPQNLSASRPQDRQFILSSKKLLLSDSGFYLCAWSPTGLNTEAFFGQGTRLTVV.

This chain uses TRBV19 with TRBJ1-1, with unresolved D. V dropped 3 bases and J dropped 1 base, with 9 bases sitting between them. CDR3 length: 14 residues. Germline V gene lookup returns CDR1 LNHDA and CDR2 SQIVND (reference sequence). For the CDR3, the DNA is TGTGCCAGTAGTATGTGGTCTGGGAACACTGAAGCTTTCTTT. Translated: CASSMWSGNTEAFF.

V is TRBV12-3 or TRBV12-4 and J is TRBJ2-7, with 14 bases aligning to TRBD2. Trimming at V came to 6 bases and at J to 7 bases, leaving 8 bases not matched to a gene. The CDR3 totals 15 residues. CDR3 sequence: CASSSGLAGVREQYF. The CDR3, as DNA: TGTGCCAGCAGCTCGGGACTAGCGGGAGTGAGAGAGCAGTACTTC.

This clonotype has more than one count but fewer than ten. The rearrangement links TRBV14 to TRBJ2-4, with TRBD1 matching 9 bases. Germline CDR1 reads SGHDN; CDR2 reads FVKESK. The CDR3 sequence is 14 residues long. Losses at the gene ends were 2 bases for V and 11 bases for J; bases not matched to a gene: 7. The CDR3 nucleotides are TGTGCCAGCAGCCAAACAGGGGGCGCGGGTCTTCAGTACTTC. As protein: CASSQTGGAGLQYF. The complete variable domain, with remaining parts taken from reference TRBV14 and TRBJ2-4, reads EAGVTQFPSHSVIEKGQTVTLRCDPISGHDNLYWYRRVMGKEIKFLLHFVKESKQDESGMPNNRFLAERTGGTYSTLKVQPAELEDSGVYFCASSQTGGAGLQYFGAGTRLSVL.

This clonotype was detected ten times or more. The gene calls are TRBV27 and TRBJ2-7; 11 bases map to TRBD2. Trimming cost V 4 bases and J 2 bases; bases outside gene matches: 4. Germline V CDR1 and CDR2: MNHEY, SMNVEV (reference sequence). CDR3 length: 15 residues. The CDR3 bases are TGTGCCAGCAGTTATAGCGGGGGGGTGACCTACGAGCAGTACTTC. Its translation: CASSYSGGVTYEQYF.

The chain combines TRBV6-1 with TRBJ1-5; D not resolved. This CDR3 is 15 amino acids long. Germline V gene sequence: CDR1 MNHNS, CDR2 SASEGT. Trimming removed 4 bases from V and 0 bases from J, with 10 bases in between. In DNA form, the CDR3 reads TGTGCCAGCAGTGCCTTTAGAGCTAGCAATCAGCCCCAGCATTTT. It encodes CASSAFRASNQPQHF.

Ten or more counts support this clonotype. The chain recombines TRBV6-1 with TRBJ1-1, with D unclear. With 1 base removed from V and 8 bases from J, the gap between germline ends came to 14 bases. Germline lookup yields CDR1 MNHNS and CDR2 SASEGT. The CDR3 contains 14 residues. This CDR3 reads CASSEVSWGREAFF. In nucleotides, the CDR3 is TGTGCCAGCAGTGAAGTTTCATGGGGTAGAGAAGCTTTCTTT.

This clonotype was detected many times. V gene TRBV19 combines with J gene TRBJ1-5; perhaps TRBD1 as D (5 bases). Deletions cut 3 bases from V and 8 bases from J, with 14 bases between. The length of the CDR3 is 14 residues. From germline, CDR1 is LNHDA and CDR2 SQIVND (reference sequence). Here the CDR3 DNA reads TGTGCCAGTAGTATCGGCGGGGGAAGGAAGCCCCAGCATTTT. Translating gives CASSIGGGRKPQHF.

The V gene is TRBV30, the J gene TRBJ2-3; 9 bases match TRBD2. This CDR3 is 15 amino acids long. V dropped 5 bases and J dropped 0; count of bases not matched to a gene: 6. Germline V lookup: CDR1 GTSNPN, CDR2 SVGIG (reference sequence). CDR3 in amino acids: CAWGRLAGSTDTQYF. CDR3 DNA: TGTGCCTGGGGGCGCCTAGCGGGGAGCACAGATACGCAGTATTTT.

The V gene is TRBV6-5, the J gene TRBJ1-2; 7 nucleotides match TRBD1. V shed 2 bases and J 3 bases; nucleotides not matched to a gene: 3. In germline, CDR1 is MNHEY, CDR2 SVGAGI. The CDR3 has 14 residues. The chain's CDR3 is CASSYDRADYGYTF. The CDR3, as DNA: TGTGCCAGCAGTTACGACAGGGCGGACTATGGCTACACCTTC.

This sequence joins TRBV25-1 and TRBJ2-7, with D hard to call. CDR3 length equals 14 residues. Germline values: CDR1 MGHDK, CDR2 SYGVNS. V shed 3 bases and J shed 3 bases, with 12 bases lying between them. DNA of the CDR3: TGTGCCAGCAGTGAGTTCCCCACGGGCTACGAGCAGTACTTC. Amino acids: CASSEFPTGYEQYF.

The chain employs TRBV12-3 or TRBV12-4 and TRBJ2-7, with 9 bases identical to TRBD2. This CDR3 is built from 14 residues. V lost 6 bases, J lost 6 bases, and 9 bases stayed unmatched. The CDR3 DNA follows: TGTGCCAGCAGACCGGGACTAGCAGGTCGCGAGCAGTACTTC. Its protein product is CASRPGLAGREQYF.

This clonotype occurred a few times. V is TRBV28 and J is TRBJ1-2; a possible D gene is TRBD1 (5 bases). The ends were cut back, 1 base at V and 8 bases at J, with 20 bases in the middle. This CDR3 has 16 amino acids. Per the germline V gene, CDR1 is MDHEN and CDR2 is SYDVKM. The CDR3 DNA reads as TGTGCCAGCAGTTTATTGTCGGGGCAGACCCCTAGAGGCTACACCTTC. Protein sequence: CASSLLSGQTPRGYTF.

This chain uses TRBV4-1 with TRBJ2-5; D uncertain. This CDR3 region has 16 residues. Germline lookup yields CDR1 MGHRA and CDR2 YSYEKL. Trimming left V 3 bases short and J 5 bases short, with 19 bases between. This chain's CDR3 is CASSQTSSVPRETQYF. DNA of the CDR3: TGCGCCAGCAGCCAGACATCCAGCGTCCCCCGGGAGACCCAGTACTTC.

The V gene is TRBV6-1, the J gene TRBJ2-2; the D gene is possibly TRBD1 (7 bases). The CDR3 totals 14 residues. Deletions cut 8 bases from V and 3 bases from J, with 13 bases between. The germline gives CDR1 MNHNS, CDR2 SASEGT. DNA for the CDR3: TGTGCCAGCGCCAGGGGGGAGTACACCGGGGAGCTGTTTTTT. Protein product: CASARGEYTGELFF.

Many counts were recorded for this clonotype. V gene TRBV6-1 combines with J gene TRBJ1-5; D ambiguous. Germline values: CDR1 MNHNS, CDR2 SASEGT. The ends were cut back, 1 base at V and 7 bases at J, with 8 bases in the middle. This CDR3 has 13 residues. CDR3 residues: CASSEEGWQPQHF. CDR3 bases: TGTGCCAGCAGTGAAGAGGGCTGGCAGCCCCAGCATTTT.

This clonotype was counted at least ten times. J is TRBJ1-2 and V is TRBV20-1; tentative D call: TRBD1 (5 bases). Germline-derived CDR1 and CDR2 are DFQATT and SNEGSKA (reference sequence). Trimming stripped 3 bases from V and 1 base from J, with 12 bases between. The CDR3 has 14 residues. The CDR3 nucleotides are TGCAGTGCTAGTACTCACAGGTTTAACTATGGCTACACCTTC. Translated, it gives CSASTHRFNYGYTF.

This clonotype was detected many times. The rearrangement joins TRBV7-6 to TRBJ2-2; TRBD1 might be the D (5 bases). V lost 5 bases, J lost 1 base, and 14 bases lay in between. The germline CDR1 and CDR2 sequences are SGHVS and FNYEAQ. The CDR3 sequence is 16 residues long. The CDR3 region is CASSLRDTGNTGELFF. The CDR3 DNA reads as TGTGCCAGCAGCCTCAGGGATACGGGGAACACCGGGGAGCTGTTTTTT.

This clonotype showed up many times. The genes are TRBV28 and TRBJ2-7; 8 nucleotides agree with TRBD2. Per the germline V gene, CDR1 is MDHEN and CDR2 is SYDVKM. V shed 6 bases, J shed 3 bases, and the junction held 10 bases outside the gene matches. The CDR3 runs to 15 residues. The CDR3 loop reads CASRAPGGLSYEQYF. The CDR3 DNA is TGTGCCAGCAGGGCCCCGGGGGGGCTAAGCTACGAGCAGTACTTC.

As concerns this clonotype: A single base separates this from a much larger clone, so it may be a read error. The chain employs TRBV6-1 and TRBJ1-5; D is undetermined. The germline V and J ends were trimmed by 7 bases and 7 bases, with 17 bases remaining between them. Germline CDR1 reads MNHNS; CDR2 reads SASEGT. The CDR3 is made up of 14 amino acids. The CDR3 DNA reads TGTGCCAGCACCTCAGACCCATCATCGCAGCCCCAGCATTTT. Translated, it gives CASTSDPSSQPQHF.

This clonotype was counted many times. This CDR3 reads CASRGVGAGANVLTF. The CDR3 DNA is TGTGCCAGCAGAGGGGTGGGCGCTGGGGCCAACGTCCTGACTTTC. This chain uses TRBV11-2 with TRBJ2-6; tentative D call: TRBD1 (5 bases). The V gene lost 6 bases and the J gene lost 2 bases, with 11 bases spanning the gap. Germline loops: CDR1 SGHAT, CDR2 FQNNGV. This CDR3 is built from 15 residues.

The sample holds many counts of this clonotype. This CDR3 reads CASSLGQGLGTEAFF. Here the CDR3 DNA reads TGCGCCAGCAGCTTGGGCCAGGGGTTGGGGACTGAAGCTTTCTTT. The J gene is TRBJ1-1, the V gene TRBV5-1; the D gene is possibly TRBD1 (6 bases). Trimming stripped 0 bases from V and 5 bases from J, with 14 bases between. The CDR3 sequence is 15 residues long. CDR1 SGHRS and CDR2 YFSETQ come from the germline V gene. Drawing the rest from reference TRBV5-1 and TRBJ1-1, the complete variable domain is KAGVTQTPRYLIKTRGQQVTLSCSPISGHRSVSWYQQTPGQGLQFLFEYFSETQRNKGNFPGRFSGRQFSNSRSEMNVSTLELGDSALYLCASSLGQGLGTEAFFGQGTRLTVV.

The chain is built from TRBV20-1 and TRBJ2-7; TRBD1 agrees at 10 bases. CDR1 is DFQATT, CDR2 SNEGSKA, per germline (reference sequence). There are 16 residues in the CDR3. Trimming at V came to 2 bases and at J to 4 bases, leaving 11 bases not matched to a gene. Here the CDR3 DNA reads TGCAGTGCTAGACCCGCGGCCGGACAGGGGGGTTACGAGCAGTACTTC. This codes for CSARPAAGQGGYEQYF.

This clonotype was recorded many times. The chain uses TRBV20-1 and TRBJ1-1, with D perhaps TRBD1 (6 bases). Germline V gene sequence: CDR1 DFQATT, CDR2 SNEGSKA (reference sequence). Trimming took off 7 bases at V and 1 base at J, with 13 bases between the two ends. This CDR3 has 13 amino acids. CDR3 protein: CSGQERTNTEAFF. CDR3 nucleotides: TGCAGTGGACAGGAGAGGACGAACACTGAAGCTTTCTTT.

This clonotype has a handful of counts. The chain recombines TRBV4-1 with TRBJ2-5; TRBD1 matches 9 bases. The V gene's germline CDR1 is MGHRA and CDR2 YSYEKL. The CDR3 covers 14 residues. The V segment lost 3 bases and the J segment 5 bases; nucleotides outside the gene matches: 4. CDR3 in amino acids: CASSQGQGSETQYF. The CDR3 region has the DNA TGCGCCAGCAGCCAGGGACAGGGCTCTGAGACCCAGTACTTC.